A single sample gave rise to the 11 T cell receptor beta chains below, sequenced in a study of OX40 agonist ivuxolimab in advanced cancers. Generated by immunoSEQ multiplex PCR, the TCRdb table keeps only in-frame clones and is missing some. The sample has tens of thousands of clones; around 85% are singletons. The sample consisted of CD4+ or CD8+ T cells sorted from blood, taken in a trial of the OX40 agonist ivuxolimab. These TCRs come from an adult with an advanced solid tumor such as melanoma, head and neck, liver or kidney cancer.

In regard to this clone: A junction boundary mismatches the germline segment, possibly from a read error. This chain joins TRBV6-6 and TRBJ1-1, with D tentatively TRBD1 (6 bases). This CDR3 is built from 15 residues. The germline CDR1 and CDR2 sequences are MNHNY and SVGAGI (reference sequence). The CDR3 DNA reads as TGTGCCAGCAGTGACTCAGGGACACGGAACACTGAAGCTTTCTTT. It encodes CASSDSGTRNTEAFF.

The chain links TRBV5-6 to TRBJ2-7; the D gene could be TRBD1 or TRBD2 (5 bases each). The germline V gene encodes CDR1 SGHDT and CDR2 YYEEEE. This CDR3 has 15 residues. Trimming pared 4 bases from V and 7 bases from J, leaving 21 bases between. CDR3 protein: CASSLRAGTPGEQYF. The CDR3 DNA reads as TGTGCCAGCAGCCTCCGGGCAGGGACCCCCGGAGAGCAGTACTTC.

This sequence joins TRBV6-1 and TRBJ1-3; D unclear. This CDR3 region has 11 residues. The V end lost 7 bases, the J end lost 4 bases, and 5 bases lay between the germline ends. Germline V lookup: CDR1 MNHNS, CDR2 SASEGT. DNA of the CDR3: TGTGCCAGCATCCGAGGAAACACCATATATTTT. Translating gives CASIRGNTIYF.

This chain connects TRBV11-2 to TRBJ2-1, with D uncertain. Per the germline V gene, CDR1 is SGHAT and CDR2 is FQNNGV. This CDR3 is built from 15 residues. V lost 1 base and J 9 bases, leaving 16 bases between the germline ends. The CDR3 DNA follows: TGTGCCAGCAGCTTAGGTTGGCTACAGCCTGGTGAGCAGTTCTTC. It translates to CASSLGWLQPGEQFF.

This chain connects TRBV7-8 to TRBJ2-5; 8 bases agree with TRBD2. The CDR3 length is 18 residues. Trimming removed 1 base from V and 0 bases from J; junction bases left unmatched: 10. The germline gives CDR1 SGHVS, CDR2 FQNEAQ. This CDR3 is CASSLVPLRGGDQETQYF. The CDR3 DNA is TGTGCCAGCAGCTTAGTGCCCCTACGGGGGGGGGACCAAGAGACCCAGTACTTC.

This clone was seen once. V gene TRBV28 combines with J gene TRBJ1-1; TRBD1 might be the D (6 bases). This CDR3 has 15 residues. Germline V gene data show CDR1 as MDHEN and CDR2 as SYDVKM. The V and J ends lost 5 bases and 5 bases respectively, with 18 bases between them. The CDR3 reads CASSLVGGRWTEAFF. In DNA form, the CDR3 reads TGTGCCAGCAGTCTAGTCGGGGGCCGGTGGACTGAAGCTTTCTTT. Using reference TRBV28 and TRBJ1-1 for the parts outside the CDR3, the full variable domain is DVKVTQSSRYLVKRTGEKVFLECVQDMDHENMFWYRQDPGLGLRLIYFSYDVKMKEKGDIPEGYSVSREKKERFSLILESASTNQTSMYLCASSLVGGRWTEAFFGQGTRLTVV.

This rearrangement joins TRBV19 to TRBJ1-5; 8 positions agree with TRBD1. J gave up 6 bases and V 7 bases, and 8 bases lay outside the gene matches. The CDR3 consists of 14 residues. Germline lookup yields CDR1 LNHDA and CDR2 SQIVND (reference sequence). CDR3 coding DNA: TGTGCCAGTACCGACAGGGGAATGGGTCAGCCCCAGCATTTT. It is translated as CASTDRGMGQPQHF.

This rearrangement joins TRBV19 to TRBJ2-7, with a weak D call TRBD1 (7 bases). Deletions cut 5 bases from V and 1 base from J, with 15 bases between. There are 15 residues in the CDR3. CDR1 is LNHDA, CDR2 SQIVND, per germline (reference sequence). The CDR3, as DNA: TGTGCCAGTAGTGTCAGGCCAGGGGGGTCCTACGAGCAGTACTTC. This codes for CASSVRPGGSYEQYF.

This sequence joins TRBV7-3 and TRBJ2-7; TRBD1 agrees at 7 bases. The CDR3 covers 14 residues. Germline assignment: CDR1 SGHTA and CDR2 FQGTGA. Germline trimming cut 5 bases from V and 5 bases from J; bases unmatched to any gene: 9. The CDR3 spells CASSRTGTVDEQYF. In DNA form, the CDR3 reads TGTGCCAGCAGCCGAACCGGGACAGTCGACGAGCAGTACTTC.

The CDR3 DNA is TGTGCCATCTGGACAGGGTATGGCTACACCTTC. It encodes CAIWTGYGYTF. The V and J genes are TRBV19 and TRBJ1-2, with TRBD1 matching over 8 bases. Per germline, CDR1 LNHDA and CDR2 SQIVND (reference sequence). The CDR3 spans 11 residues. The V and J ends lost 10 bases and 5 bases, in that order; junction bases with no gene match: 3.

The V gene is TRBV7-2, the J gene TRBJ2-2, with TRBD2 matching over 9 bases. In germline, CDR1 is SGHTA, CDR2 FQGNSA. There are 16 residues in the CDR3. V lost 5 bases to trimming and J lost 4 bases; unmatched junction nucleotides: 8. CDR3 DNA sequence: TGTGCCAGCAGCCCTATGGGGACTAGCAGCACCGGGGAGCTGTTTTTT. As protein: CASSPMGTSSTGELFF.